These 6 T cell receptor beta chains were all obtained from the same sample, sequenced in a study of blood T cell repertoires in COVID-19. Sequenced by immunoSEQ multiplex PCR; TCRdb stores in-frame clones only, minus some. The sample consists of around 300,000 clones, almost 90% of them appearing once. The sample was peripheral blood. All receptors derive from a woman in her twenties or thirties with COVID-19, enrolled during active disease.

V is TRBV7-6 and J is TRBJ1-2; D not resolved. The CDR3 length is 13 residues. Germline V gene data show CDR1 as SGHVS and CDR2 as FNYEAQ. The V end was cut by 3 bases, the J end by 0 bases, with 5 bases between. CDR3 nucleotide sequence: TGTGCCAGCAGCTTGTTCACTAACTATGGCTACACCTTC. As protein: CASSLFTNYGYTF.

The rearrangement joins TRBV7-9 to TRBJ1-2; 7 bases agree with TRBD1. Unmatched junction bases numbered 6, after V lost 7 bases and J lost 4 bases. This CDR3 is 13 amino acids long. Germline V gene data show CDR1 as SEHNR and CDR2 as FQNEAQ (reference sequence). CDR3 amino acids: CASTRQGPYGYTF. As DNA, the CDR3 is TGTGCCAGCACCCGACAGGGCCCCTATGGCTACACCTTC.

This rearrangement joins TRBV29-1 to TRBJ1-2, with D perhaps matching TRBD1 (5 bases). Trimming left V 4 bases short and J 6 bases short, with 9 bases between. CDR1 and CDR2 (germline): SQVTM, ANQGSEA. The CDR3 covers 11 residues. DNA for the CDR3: TGCAGCGTTGCCAGGGCACATGGCTACACCTTC. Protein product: CSVARAHGYTF.

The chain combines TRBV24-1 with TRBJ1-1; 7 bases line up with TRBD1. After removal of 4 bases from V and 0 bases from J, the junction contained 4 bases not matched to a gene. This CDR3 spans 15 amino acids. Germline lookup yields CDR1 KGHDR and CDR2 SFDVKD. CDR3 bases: TGTGCCACCAGTGACCAGGGACAGATGAACACTGAAGCTTTCTTT. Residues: CATSDQGQMNTEAFF.

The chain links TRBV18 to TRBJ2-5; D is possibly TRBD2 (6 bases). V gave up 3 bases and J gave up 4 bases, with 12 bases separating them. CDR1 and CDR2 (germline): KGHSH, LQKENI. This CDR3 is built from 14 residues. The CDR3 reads CASSPTGDGETQYF. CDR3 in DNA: TGTGCCAGCTCACCTACGGGGGACGGAGAGACCCAGTACTTC.

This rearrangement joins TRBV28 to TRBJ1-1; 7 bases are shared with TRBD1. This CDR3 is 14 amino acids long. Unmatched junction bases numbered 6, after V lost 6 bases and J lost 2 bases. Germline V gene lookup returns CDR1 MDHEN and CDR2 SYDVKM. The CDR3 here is CASSIQGPNTEAFF. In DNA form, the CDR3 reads TGTGCCAGCAGCATACAGGGGCCCAACACTGAAGCTTTCTTT.